The sequence of this T cell receptor (beta chain) was determined in a study of OX40 agonist ivuxolimab in advanced cancers. Broader study findings: Among the nonresponders, some also had low normalized T-cell clonal expansion. Relatively little clonal expansion, among the lowest observed, appeared in partial responders at 0.1-3.0 mg/kg.

Assay used: immunoSEQ multiplex PCR; TCRdb lists only in-frame clones, some missing. The sample holds more than 75,000 clones; 80% to 90% are singletons and the top ten take 0.82%. In the case of this clone: Its cognate antigen is unknown.

Germline V CDR1 and CDR2: SGDLS, YYNGEE. The CDR3 extends over 15 amino acids. With V trimmed by 3 bases and J by 7 bases, 9 bases remained unmatched. The sequence derives from an adult with an advanced solid tumor such as melanoma, head and neck, liver or kidney cancer. V is TRBV9 and J is TRBJ2-1; 8 bases align to TRBD2. The source material was CD4+ or CD8+ T cells sorted from blood, sampled in a trial of the OX40 agonist ivuxolimab. The CDR3 is CASSGREDLLNEQFF. In DNA form, the CDR3 reads TGTGCCAGCAGCGGGCGGGAGGACCTTCTAAATGAGCAGTTCTTC.